The present T cell receptor (beta chain) was sequenced within a study of blood T cell repertoires in COVID-19. Study details: From T cells, B-cell-depleted T cells, or PBMCs came the material, which was cDNA or gDNA.

Produced via immunoSEQ multiplex PCR; TCRdb's table is partial and in-frame only. Among 300,000 to 400,000 clones listed, 80% to 90% were seen once. Per germline, CDR1 SGHRS and CDR2 YFSETQ. The V end was cut by 0 bases, the J end by 5 bases, with 14 bases between. There are 15 residues in the CDR3. This clonotype was obtained from a man aged 30 to 45 with COVID-19, enrolled during active disease. This rearrangement joins TRBV5-1 to TRBJ2-5, with a weak D call TRBD2 (6 bases). The sample was peripheral blood. CDR3 DNA sequence: TGCGCCAGCAGCTTGGCAGGCCAAGGAGGGGAGACCCAGTACTTC. The encoded protein is CASSLAGQGGETQYF.